Listed below are T cell receptor beta chains from one sample, sequenced in a study of CD8 T cells in ankylosing spondylitis. TCRdb fed the 5' RACE reads into MiXCR, producing one record per CDR3 protein. The sample has 350,000 to 450,000 distinct CDR3 sequences, 20% to 25% seen once; the top ten hold 13%. The sample taken for sequencing was blood, either unsorted or a sorted T cell fraction (not recorded which). These receptors all come from a male donor with ankylosing spondylitis or in good health (not recorded which). The CDR3 runs from the conserved cysteine through the conserved F or W. The order of the fields is J gene, clone size, V gene, CDR3 length, D gene, CDR3 DNA, CDR3 protein. D genes are given only for firm matches. A clone size is listed for some rows: how often the clone was seen (once, few, many), or a class if it is expanded.

J: TRBJ2-1; size: few; V: TRBV11-1; length: 14; D: TRBD2; DNA: TGTGCCAGCAGCTTAGTAGGTCTAGCGGCGGAGCAGTTCTTC; CDR3: CASSLVGLAAEQFF
J: TRBJ2-7; size: few; V: TRBV5-5; length: 11; D: .; DNA: TGTGCCAGCAGCTTAATTTCCGAGCAGTACTTC; CDR3: CASSLISEQYF
J: TRBJ2-7; size: few; V: TRBV20-1; length: 14; D: .; DNA: TGCAGTGCTAGAGAACCGGACAGCTCCTACGAGCAGTACTTC; CDR3: CSAREPDSSYEQYF
J: TRBJ1-5; size: .; V: TRBV11-2; length: 15; D: .; DNA: TGTGCCAGCAGCCCCCGCGGGGACGGCAATCAGCCCCAGCATTTT; CDR3: CASSPRGDGNQPQHF
J: TRBJ1-1; size: few; V: TRBV3-1; length: 13; D: .; DNA: TGTGCCAGCAGCCAACTTGGGAACACTGAAGCTTTCTTT; CDR3: CASSQLGNTEAFF
J: TRBJ2-7; size: .; V: TRBV12-3/TRBV12-4; length: 13; D: .; DNA: TGTGCCAGCAGTTTGGTTGGGTACGACGAGCAGTACTTC; CDR3: CASSLVGYDEQYF
J: TRBJ2-7; size: few; V: TRBV12-3/TRBV12-4; length: 13; D: .; DNA: TGTGCCAGCAGTTTGCCAGGGGTGGGTGAGCAGTACTTC; CDR3: CASSLPGVGEQYF
J: TRBJ2-7; size: few; V: TRBV6-1; length: 13; D: TRBD1; DNA: TGTGCCAGCCGGGGGACAGGGTACCACGAGCAGTACTTC; CDR3: CASRGTGYHEQYF
J: TRBJ2-3; size: .; V: TRBV20-1; length: 14; D: .; DNA: TGCAGTGTCACTACCGGGCAGCTCACAGATACGCAGTATTTT; CDR3: CSVTTGQLTDTQYF
J: TRBJ2-7; size: few; V: TRBV11-1; length: 19; D: .; DNA: TGTGCCAGCAGCTTGGGAAGGCTCACTCCGTCAGCGGGTGTCGGAGAGCAGTACTTC; CDR3: CASSLGRLTPSAGVGEQYF
J: TRBJ2-1; size: .; V: TRBV2; length: 14; D: TRBD2; DNA: TGTGCCAGCATCGGGACTAGCTTTTACAATGAGCAGTTCTTC; CDR3: CASIGTSFYNEQFF
J: TRBJ2-1; size: .; V: TRBV11-2; length: 13; D: TRBD1; DNA: TGTGCCAGCAGCTTAACAGGGGACCATGAGCAGTTCTTC; CDR3: CASSLTGDHEQFF
J: TRBJ2-7; size: many; V: TRBV12-3/TRBV12-4; length: 15; D: TRBD2; DNA: TGTGCCAGCAGTTTTGGGGGAGGGGTGTTGGTCGAGCAGTACTTC; CDR3: CASSFGGGVLVEQYF
J: TRBJ2-2; size: few; V: TRBV12-3/TRBV12-4; length: 13; D: .; DNA: TGTGCCAGCAACCGCAGAAACACCGGGGAGCTGTTTTTT; CDR3: CASNRRNTGELFF
J: TRBJ2-6; size: .; V: TRBV7-9; length: 16; D: .; DNA: TGTGCCAGCAGCGCCGACGTGCTCTCTGGGGCCAACGTCCTGACTTTC; CDR3: CASSADVLSGANVLTF
J: TRBJ2-7; size: many; V: TRBV7-3; length: 15; D: TRBD2; DNA: TGTGCCAGCAGCTTGGAGGCGGGGGGGCCCTACGAGCAGTACTTC; CDR3: CASSLEAGGPYEQYF
J: TRBJ2-6; size: few; V: TRBV6-1; length: 16; D: .; DNA: TGTGCCAGCAGGGGTAGTTTTATACCTGGGGCCAACGTCCTGACTTTC; CDR3: CASRGSFIPGANVLTF
J: TRBJ2-4; size: few; V: TRBV6-1; length: 13; D: .; DNA: TGTGCCAGCAGACCGGACAACAAAAACATTCAGTACTTC; CDR3: CASRPDNKNIQYF
J: TRBJ2-5; size: .; V: TRBV5-6; length: 14; D: TRBD1; DNA: TGTGCCAGCAGCTTCGGACAGGGAGGTGGGACCCAGTACTTC; CDR3: CASSFGQGGGTQYF
J: TRBJ2-1; size: many; V: TRBV24-1; length: 14; D: TRBD2; DNA: TGTGCCACCAGTGATTCGGGAGGTTGGGCTGAGCAGTTCTTC; CDR3: CATSDSGGWAEQFF
J: TRBJ1-1; size: .; V: TRBV13; length: 15; D: .; DNA: TGTGCCAGCTCTGCTTCGTCCGGGCGGGGCACTGAAGCTTTCTTT; CDR3: CASSASSGRGTEAFF
J: TRBJ2-1; size: .; V: TRBV11-2; length: 17; D: .; DNA: TGTGCCAGCAGCATCTCAACCGGGACGGAATCCTACAATGAGCAGTTCTTC; CDR3: CASSISTGTESYNEQFF
J: TRBJ2-5; size: .; V: TRBV29-1; length: 13; D: .; DNA: TGCAGCGTCGTGGGCGAGCTCCAAGAGACCCAGTACTTC; CDR3: CSVVGELQETQYF
J: TRBJ2-5; size: .; V: TRBV5-6; length: 14; D: .; DNA: TGTGCCAGCACCTCAGGACGGACTCAAGAGACCCAGTACTTC; CDR3: CASTSGRTQETQYF
J: TRBJ2-5; size: .; V: TRBV18; length: 14; D: .; DNA: TGTGCCAGCTCCGACGTCGGGGCGCAGGAGACCCAGTACTTC; CDR3: CASSDVGAQETQYF
J: TRBJ2-2; size: .; V: TRBV12-3/TRBV12-4; length: 16; D: .; DNA: TGTGCCAGCAGTTTCGTAAGGGGCGCGAACACCGGGGAGCTGTTTTTT; CDR3: CASSFVRGANTGELFF
J: TRBJ2-3; size: .; V: TRBV20-1; length: 12; D: .; DNA: TGCAGTGCAAACAGGGAGACAGATACGCAGTATTTT; CDR3: CSANRETDTQYF
J: TRBJ2-7; size: .; V: TRBV28; length: 17; D: TRBD1; DNA: TGTGCCAGCAGTTTGCAGGGGGCACCTATAAATCCCTACGAGCAGTACTTC; CDR3: CASSLQGAPINPYEQYF
J: TRBJ2-1; size: .; V: TRBV19; length: 16; D: .; DNA: TGTGCCAGTAAAGGTCGGGTTGGACAGCCATACAATGAGCAGTTCTTC; CDR3: CASKGRVGQPYNEQFF
J: TRBJ2-7; size: few; V: TRBV7-9; length: 17; D: .; DNA: TGTGCCAGCAGCTATCGCTCGGAACAGGGACCCTCCTACGAGCAGTACTTC; CDR3: CASSYRSEQGPSYEQYF
J: TRBJ2-7; size: .; V: TRBV27; length: 14; D: .; DNA: TGTGCCAGCAGTTTATCTACCGCGGCCTACGAGCAGTACTTC; CDR3: CASSLSTAAYEQYF
J: TRBJ1-2; size: .; V: TRBV29-1; length: 17; D: TRBD1; DNA: TGCAGCGTGGGTACCATCCGGACAGGAGAAAAGGGCTATGGCTACACCTTC; CDR3: CSVGTIRTGEKGYGYTF
J: TRBJ2-3; size: .; V: TRBV12-3/TRBV12-4; length: 17; D: TRBD2; DNA: TGTGCCAGCAGTTTACAGAATAGCGGGGTAGGGGCAGATACGCAGTATTTT; CDR3: CASSLQNSGVGADTQYF
J: TRBJ1-2; size: many; V: TRBV6-5; length: 12; D: .; DNA: TGTGCCAGCAGTCCAGAGGGCTATGGCTACACCTTC; CDR3: CASSPEGYGYTF
J: TRBJ2-2; size: few; V: TRBV7-9; length: 12; D: .; DNA: TGTGCCAGCAGGGGGGCTGCCGGGGAGCTGTTTTTT; CDR3: CASRGAAGELFF
J: TRBJ2-2; size: .; V: TRBV4-2; length: 14; D: .; DNA: TGTGCCAGCAGCCAAGATCGGGGGCCCGGGGAGCTGTTTTTT; CDR3: CASSQDRGPGELFF
J: TRBJ2-5; size: few; V: TRBV12-3/TRBV12-4; length: 14; D: TRBD1; DNA: TGTGCCAGCAACCGCGGACAGGGGCGAGAGACCCAGTACTTC; CDR3: CASNRGQGRETQYF
J: TRBJ1-1; size: few; V: TRBV7-9; length: 15; D: .; DNA: TGTGCCAGCAGCCTACCCCTACAGGGTCCGGCTGAAGCTTTCTTT; CDR3: CASSLPLQGPAEAFF
J: TRBJ2-1; size: .; V: TRBV11-1; length: 13; D: .; DNA: TGTGCCAGCAGCTGGCTAGCTTATAATGAGCAGTTCTTC; CDR3: CASSWLAYNEQFF
J: TRBJ2-7; size: .; V: TRBV12-3/TRBV12-4; length: 14; D: TRBD2; DNA: TGTGCCAGCAGCTGGACTAGCGGGAGATACGAGCAGTACTTC; CDR3: CASSWTSGRYEQYF
J: TRBJ2-7; size: few; V: TRBV9; length: 15; D: .; DNA: TGTGCCAGCAGCGTAGCTAGAGGCCCCAACTACGAGCAGTACTTC; CDR3: CASSVARGPNYEQYF
J: TRBJ2-4; size: few; V: TRBV12-3/TRBV12-4; length: 16; D: .; DNA: TGTGCCAGCAGCACCAATAGCGGAGCCCGAAAAAACATTCAGTACTTC; CDR3: CASSTNSGARKNIQYF
J: TRBJ2-5; size: .; V: TRBV7-9; length: 16; D: .; DNA: TGTGCCAGCAGCTCGCCTTGGACAGAGACTATGGAGACCCAGTACTTC; CDR3: CASSSPWTETMETQYF
J: TRBJ2-7; size: .; V: TRBV28; length: 17; D: .; DNA: TGTGCCAGCAGCCCTGCTCGGGGGACGGCAGGATCCTACGAGCAGTACTTC; CDR3: CASSPARGTAGSYEQYF
J: TRBJ1-2; size: few; V: TRBV4-1; length: 14; D: .; DNA: TGCGCCAGCAGCCACCTGGGTCAGGCATCTGGCTACACCTTC; CDR3: CASSHLGQASGYTF
J: TRBJ2-5; size: .; V: TRBV3-1; length: 18; D: TRBD2; DNA: TGTGCCTGCAGCACTCTGGATAGCGGGGCCTCTGAGGGGGAGACCCAGTACTTC; CDR3: CACSTLDSGASEGETQYF